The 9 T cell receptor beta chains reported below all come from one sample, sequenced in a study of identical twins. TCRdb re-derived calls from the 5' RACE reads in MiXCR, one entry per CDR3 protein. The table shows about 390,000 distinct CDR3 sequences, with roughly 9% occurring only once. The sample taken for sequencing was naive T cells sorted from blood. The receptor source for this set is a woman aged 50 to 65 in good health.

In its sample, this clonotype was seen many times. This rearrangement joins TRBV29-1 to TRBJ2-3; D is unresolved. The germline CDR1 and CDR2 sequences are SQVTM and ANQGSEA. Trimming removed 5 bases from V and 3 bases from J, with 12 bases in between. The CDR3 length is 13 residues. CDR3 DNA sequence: TGCAGCGTTACGGTTACCGATACAGATACGCAGTATTTT. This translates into CSVTVTDTDTQYF.

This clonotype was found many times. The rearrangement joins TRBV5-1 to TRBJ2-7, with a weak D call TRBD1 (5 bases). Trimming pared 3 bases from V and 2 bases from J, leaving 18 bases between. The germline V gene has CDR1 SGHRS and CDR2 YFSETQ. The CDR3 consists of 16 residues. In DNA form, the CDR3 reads TGCGCCAGCAGCTCACACAGGACCCCAGTTACCTACGAGCAGTACGTC. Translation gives CASSSHRTPVTYEQYV.

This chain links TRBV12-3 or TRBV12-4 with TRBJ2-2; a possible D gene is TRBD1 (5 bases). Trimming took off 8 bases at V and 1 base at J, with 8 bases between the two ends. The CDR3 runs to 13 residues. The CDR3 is CASQGRNTGELFF. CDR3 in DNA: TGTGCCAGCCAGGGTAGGAACACCGGGGAGCTGTTTTTT.

The CDR3 DNA reads TGCGCCAGCAGCTTGGCGGTTCTAGCGGGAGATGGTGAGGCCAAAAACATTCAGTACTTC. Encoded protein: CASSLAVLAGDGEAKNIQYF. V usage is TRBV5-1 and J usage is TRBJ2-4, with TRBD2 matching over 10 bases. The V and J ends lost 0 bases and 1 base, in that order; junction bases with no gene match: 13. Germline CDR1 reads SGHRS; CDR2 reads YFSETQ. This CDR3 is 20 amino acids long.

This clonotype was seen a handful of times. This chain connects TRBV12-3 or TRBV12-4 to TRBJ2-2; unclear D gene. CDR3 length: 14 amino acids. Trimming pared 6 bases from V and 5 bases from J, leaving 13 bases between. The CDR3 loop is CASSPNRGTGELFF. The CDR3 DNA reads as TGTGCCAGCAGCCCCAATCGCGGAACCGGGGAGCTGTTTTTT.

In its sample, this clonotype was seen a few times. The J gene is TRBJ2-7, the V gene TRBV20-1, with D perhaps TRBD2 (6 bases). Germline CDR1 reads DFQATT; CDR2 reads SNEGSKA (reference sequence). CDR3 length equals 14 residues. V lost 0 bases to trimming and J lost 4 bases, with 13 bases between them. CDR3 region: CSARDGGLRYEQYF. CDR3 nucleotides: TGCAGTGCTAGAGATGGGGGACTTAGGTACGAGCAGTACTTC.

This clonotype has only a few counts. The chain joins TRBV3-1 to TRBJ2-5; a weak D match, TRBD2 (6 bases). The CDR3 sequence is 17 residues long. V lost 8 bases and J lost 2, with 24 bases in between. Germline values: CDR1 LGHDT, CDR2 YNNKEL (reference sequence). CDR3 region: CASSKSSGLAGQETQYF. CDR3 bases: TGTGCCAGCTCCAAATCAAGCGGGCTGGCGGGGCAAGAGACCCAGTACTTC.

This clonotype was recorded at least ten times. Here the CDR3 DNA reads TGTGCCAGCAGCCCGTTGAATCTATCGGGCGGGGAGCTGTTTTTT. It specifies CASSPLNLSGGELFF. The rearrangement links TRBV11-2 to TRBJ2-2; unclear D gene. The CDR3 has 15 residues. Germline V CDR1 and CDR2: SGHAT, FQNNGV. Between the trimmed V and J ends, which lost 5 bases and 7 bases, there was a span of 17 bases. The variable domain in full, with the rest retrieved from reference TRBV11-2 and TRBJ2-2, is EAGVAQSPRYKIIEKRQSVAFWCNPISGHATLYWYQQILGQGPKLLIQFQNNGVVDDSQLPKDRFSAERLKGVDSTLKIQPAKLEDSAVYLCASSPLNLSGGELFFGEGSRLTVL.

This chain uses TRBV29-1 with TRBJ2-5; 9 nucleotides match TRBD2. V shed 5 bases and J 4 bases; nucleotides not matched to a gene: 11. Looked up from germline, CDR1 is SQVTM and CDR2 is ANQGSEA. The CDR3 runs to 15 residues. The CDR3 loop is CSVSISGRGGETQYF. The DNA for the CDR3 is TGCAGCGTTTCTATTAGCGGGAGAGGTGGAGAGACCCAGTACTTC.